These 18 T cell receptor beta chains were sequenced from one sample in a study of CD8 T cells in Susac syndrome. RNA in amounts of roughly 0.45 to 1 ug was reverse transcribed with random hexamers. A single record per CDR3 protein comes from TCRdb applying MiXCR to the immunoSEQ multiplex PCR reads. Here the sample spans about 130,000 distinct CDR3 sequences, roughly 95% being singletons. Specimen: CD4+ T cells from PBMCs. These receptors all come from a human donor in good health.

A remark on this clonotype: A read error may account for a junction end that differs from germline. V gene TRBV7-9 combines with J gene TRBJ2-2; 9 nucleotides line up with TRBD2. Germline CDR1 reads SEHNR; CDR2 reads FQNEAQ (reference sequence). The CDR3 has 15 residues. CDR3 residues: CASRLAGVDTGELFF. CDR3 DNA: TGTGCCAGCAGATTAGCGGGAGTGGACACCGGGGAGCTGTTTTTT.

J is TRBJ1-2 and V is TRBV12-3 or TRBV12-4, with D possibly matching TRBD1 (5 bases). CDR3 length equals 14 residues. V lost 1 base and J 8 bases, leaving 14 bases between the germline ends. CDR3 protein: CASSLGAGREGYTF. The CDR3 bases are TGTGCCAGCAGTTTAGGGGCGGGCAGGGAAGGCTACACCTTC.

This clonotype was counted between two and nine times. The chain recombines TRBV5-6 with TRBJ1-1; no clear D. With 0 bases removed from V and 1 base from J, the gap between germline ends came to 7 bases. Germline loops: CDR1 SGHDT, CDR2 YYEEEE. The CDR3 length is 14 residues. CDR3 protein: CASSLDGRNTEAFF. CDR3 bases: TGTGCCAGCAGCTTGGACGGGCGGAACACTGAAGCTTTCTTT.

This clonotype appeared a few times. V is TRBV29-1 and J is TRBJ2-7; 8 positions agree with TRBD1. This CDR3 spans 12 amino acids. The germline CDR1 and CDR2 sequences are SQVTM and ANQGSEA. The V gene end was trimmed by 7 bases and the J gene end by 3 bases; junction bases not matched to a gene: 5. The CDR3: CSAGQGRYEQYF. In DNA, the CDR3 is TGCAGCGCTGGACAGGGACGCTACGAGCAGTACTTC.

V and J are TRBV28 and TRBJ1-5, with D unclear. Germline CDR1 MDHEN, CDR2 SYDVKM. This CDR3 has 13 amino acids. V lost 3 bases and J lost 0, with 3 bases in between. CDR3 DNA sequence: TGTGCCAGCAGTTTTTCTAGCAATCAGCCCCAGCATTTT. This encodes CASSFSSNQPQHF.

The V and J genes are TRBV5-1 and TRBJ2-1; 8 bases match TRBD1. The germline V gene has CDR1 SGHRS and CDR2 YFSETQ. The CDR3 runs 15 residues. Losses at the gene ends were 4 bases for V and 3 bases for J; bases not matched to a gene: 6. The CDR3 is CASSLGQGYYNEQFF. As DNA, the CDR3 is TGCGCCAGCAGCCTTGGACAGGGATACTACAATGAGCAGTTCTTC.

The V call is TRBV28, the J call TRBJ2-2; 8 bases are a match to TRBD2. The J segment lost 6 bases and the V segment lost 6 bases, leaving 6 bases of the junction unmatched. The length of the CDR3 is 14 residues. Per germline, CDR1 MDHEN and CDR2 SYDVKM. The DNA of the CDR3 is TGTGCCAGCAGCTTAAGCGGGAGAGCCGGGGAGCTGTTTTTT. Translating gives CASSLSGRAGELFF.

The chain is built from TRBV19 and TRBJ2-7; no reliable D call. This CDR3 has 12 residues. Germline V gene lookup returns CDR1 LNHDA and CDR2 SQIVND (reference sequence). The V gene lost 5 bases and the J gene lost 7 bases, with 12 bases spanning the gap. CDR3 in DNA: TGTGCCAGTAGTCCACCTCTGGGGGAGCAGTACTTC. This sequence encodes CASSPPLGEQYF. The whole variable domain, remainder taken from reference TRBV19 and TRBJ2-7, is DGGITQSPKYLFRKEGQNVTLSCEQNLNHDAMYWYRQDPGQGLRLIYYSQIVNDFQKGDIAEGYSVSREKKESFPLTVTSAQKNPTAFYLCASSPPLGEQYFGPGTRLTVT.

The rearrangement uses TRBV24-1 and TRBJ2-1, with TRBD1 matching over 8 bases. Germline V CDR1 and CDR2: KGHDR, SFDVKD. There are 13 residues in the CDR3. The trim removed 4 bases at V and 11 bases at J, leaving 6 bases unmatched. The CDR3 DNA follows: TGTGCCACCAGTGAGGGGACAGGCTTACAGCAGTTCTTC. This gives the protein CATSEGTGLQQFF.

J is TRBJ2-7 and V is TRBV12-3 or TRBV12-4; D assignment may be TRBD1 or TRBD2 (6 bases each). V was shortened by 5 bases and J by 1 base, with 15 bases between the two germline ends. The CDR3 sequence is 15 residues long. The CDR3 DNA is TGTGCCAGCAGTCAAGGGGGGAGCTGGTCCTACGAGCAGTACTTC. Protein product: CASSQGGSWSYEQYF.

The rearrangement uses TRBV7-9 and TRBJ2-4; 12 bases match TRBD1. The junction had 6 bases not matched to a gene; V was cut back by 4 bases and J by 8 bases. The germline V gene encodes CDR1 SEHNR and CDR2 FQNEAQ (reference sequence). The length of the CDR3 is 15 residues. The CDR3 DNA reads TGTGCCAGCAGCTCCGGGACAGGGGGCATGTACATTCAGTACTTC. Translation: CASSSGTGGMYIQYF.

This clonotype is a singleton in its sample. V gene TRBV2 combines with J gene TRBJ1-2, with a possible D match to TRBD1 (5 bases). V lost 8 bases and J lost 1, with 11 bases in between. The CDR3 has 13 amino acids. Germline loops: CDR1 SNHLY, CDR2 FYNNEI. CDR3 DNA: TGTGCCAGCGGGGAGACAGATAACTATGGCTACACCTTC. It specifies CASGETDNYGYTF.

The rearrangement uses TRBV5-1 and TRBJ2-7, with 8 bases that match TRBD2. Trimming cost V 4 bases and J 2 bases; bases outside gene matches: 11. The germline CDR1 and CDR2 sequences are SGHRS and YFSETQ. The CDR3 runs to 16 residues. The CDR3 nucleotides read TGCGCCAGCAGCCGTTCAGCGGGAGTTGGGACCTACGAGCAGTACTTC. Amino acids: CASSRSAGVGTYEQYF.

This chain uses TRBV29-1 with TRBJ2-2, with D perhaps TRBD2 (5 bases). Trimming took off 5 bases at V and 8 bases at J, with 12 bases between the two ends. Germline V gene lookup returns CDR1 SQVTM and CDR2 ANQGSEA. CDR3 length: 12 amino acids. The CDR3 nucleotides read TGCAGCGTTTTGGGAGTTAAGGGGGAGCTGTTTTTT. It translates to CSVLGVKGELFF.

This clonotype was seen just once. The gene calls are TRBV3-1 and TRBJ1-5; D perhaps matches TRBD1 (6 bases). Deletions cut 1 base from V and 5 bases from J, with 9 bases between. The germline V gene has CDR1 LGHDT and CDR2 YNNKEL (reference sequence). CDR3 length: 14 amino acids. CDR3 nucleotide sequence: TGTGCCAGCAGCCAAGCAGGGGTTTATCAGCCCCAGCATTTT. Its translation: CASSQAGVYQPQHF.

The chain joins TRBV5-1 to TRBJ1-1; perhaps TRBD1 as D (6 bases). The CDR3 loop spans 16 amino acids. Germline assignment: CDR1 SGHRS and CDR2 YFSETQ. The V end lost 1 base, the J end lost 1 base, and 14 bases lay between the germline ends. The CDR3 DNA reads as TGCGCCAGCAGCTTGTCCGGGGGGCTGAGGAACACTGAAGCTTTCTTT. This encodes CASSLSGGLRNTEAFF.

This sequence joins TRBV12-3 or TRBV12-4 and TRBJ1-3; no reliable D call. V shed 7 bases and J shed 0 bases, with 7 bases lying between them. CDR3 size: 13 residues. The CDR3 region is CASMLSSGNTIYF. DNA for the CDR3: TGTGCCAGCATGTTGTCCTCTGGAAACACCATATATTTT.

V is TRBV3-1 and J is TRBJ2-3; no definite D call. Trimming stripped 8 bases from V and 3 bases from J, with 12 bases between. This CDR3 contains 13 residues. Germline V CDR1 and CDR2: LGHDT, YNNKEL (reference sequence). The CDR3 is CASSPPGTDTQYF. The DNA of the CDR3 is TGTGCCAGCTCACCCCCTGGGACAGATACGCAGTATTTT.